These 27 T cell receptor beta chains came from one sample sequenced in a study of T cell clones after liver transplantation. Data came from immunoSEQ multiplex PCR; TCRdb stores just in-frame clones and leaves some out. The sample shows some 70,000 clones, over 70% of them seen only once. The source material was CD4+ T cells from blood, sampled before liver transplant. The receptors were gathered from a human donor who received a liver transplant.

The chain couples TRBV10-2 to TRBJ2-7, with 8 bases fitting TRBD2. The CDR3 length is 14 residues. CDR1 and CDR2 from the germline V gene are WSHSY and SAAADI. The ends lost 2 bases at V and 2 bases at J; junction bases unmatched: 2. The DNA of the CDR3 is TGCGCCAGCAGTGAGACGGGAGGGACCTACGAGCAGTACTTC. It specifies CASSETGGTYEQYF.

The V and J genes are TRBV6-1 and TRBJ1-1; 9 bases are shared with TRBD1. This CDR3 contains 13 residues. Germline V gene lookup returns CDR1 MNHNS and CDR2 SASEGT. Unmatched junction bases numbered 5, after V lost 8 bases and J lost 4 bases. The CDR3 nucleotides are TGTGCCAGCTCCCTGGACAGGGGCACTGAAGCTTTCTTT. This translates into CASSLDRGTEAFF.

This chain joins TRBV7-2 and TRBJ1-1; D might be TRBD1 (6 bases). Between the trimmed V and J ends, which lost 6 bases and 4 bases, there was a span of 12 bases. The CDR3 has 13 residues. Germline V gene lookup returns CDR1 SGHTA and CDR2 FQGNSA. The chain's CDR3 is CASRSGVGTEAFF. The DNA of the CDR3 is TGTGCCAGCAGGTCAGGGGTGGGCACTGAAGCTTTCTTT.

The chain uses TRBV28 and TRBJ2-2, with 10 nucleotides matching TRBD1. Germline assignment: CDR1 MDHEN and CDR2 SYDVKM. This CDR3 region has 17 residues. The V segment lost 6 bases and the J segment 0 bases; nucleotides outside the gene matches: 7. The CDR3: CASRWDRGPSNTGELFF. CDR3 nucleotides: TGTGCCAGCAGATGGGACAGGGGTCCCTCGAACACCGGGGAGCTGTTTTTT.

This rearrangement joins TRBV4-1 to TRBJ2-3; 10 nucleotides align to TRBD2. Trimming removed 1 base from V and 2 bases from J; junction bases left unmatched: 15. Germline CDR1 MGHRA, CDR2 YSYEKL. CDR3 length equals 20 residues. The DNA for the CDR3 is TGCGCCAGCAGCCAAGGTCTCGCCGGACTAGCGGTGAGATACACAGATACGCAGTATTTT. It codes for CASSQGLAGLAVRYTDTQYF.

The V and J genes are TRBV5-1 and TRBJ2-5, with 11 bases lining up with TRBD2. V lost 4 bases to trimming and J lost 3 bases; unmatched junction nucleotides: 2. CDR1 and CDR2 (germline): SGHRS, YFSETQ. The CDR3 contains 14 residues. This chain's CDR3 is CASSRGLAEETQYF. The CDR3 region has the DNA TGCGCCAGCAGCCGGGGACTAGCGGAAGAGACCCAGTACTTC.

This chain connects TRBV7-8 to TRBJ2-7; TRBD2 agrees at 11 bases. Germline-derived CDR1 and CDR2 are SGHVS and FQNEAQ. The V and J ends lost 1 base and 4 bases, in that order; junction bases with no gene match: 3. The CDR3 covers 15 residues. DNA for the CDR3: TGTGCCAGCAGCTTAGTACTAGCGGGAGTTTACGAGCAGTACTTC. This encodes CASSLVLAGVYEQYF.

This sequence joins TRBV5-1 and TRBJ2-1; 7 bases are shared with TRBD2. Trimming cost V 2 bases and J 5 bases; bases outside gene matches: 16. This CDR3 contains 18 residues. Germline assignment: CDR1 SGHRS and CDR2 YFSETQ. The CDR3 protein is CASSFGIETSTNDNEQFF. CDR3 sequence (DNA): TGCGCCAGCAGCTTCGGTATAGAGACTAGCACTAATGACAATGAGCAGTTCTTC.

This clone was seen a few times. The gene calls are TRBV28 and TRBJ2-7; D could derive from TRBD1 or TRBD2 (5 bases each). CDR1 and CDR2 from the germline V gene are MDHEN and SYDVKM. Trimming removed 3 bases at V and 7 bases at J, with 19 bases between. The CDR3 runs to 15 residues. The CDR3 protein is CASSLARDPRGEQYF. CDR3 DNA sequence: TGTGCCAGCAGTTTGGCTCGGGACCCCCGAGGGGAGCAGTACTTC.

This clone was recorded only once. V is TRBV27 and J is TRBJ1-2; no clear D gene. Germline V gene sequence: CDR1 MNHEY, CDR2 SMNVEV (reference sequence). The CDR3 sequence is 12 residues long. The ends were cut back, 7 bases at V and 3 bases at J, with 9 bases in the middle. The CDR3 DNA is TGTGCCAGCAAGGACCGGGACTATGGCTACACCTTC. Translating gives CASKDRDYGYTF.

In DNA form, the CDR3 reads TGTGCCAGCAGTGAAACTTGGGAAGCTTTCTTT. It specifies CASSETWEAFF. The V gene is TRBV6-1, the J gene TRBJ1-1; no clear D. CDR1 is MNHNS, CDR2 SASEGT, per germline. The ends were cut back, 2 bases at V and 8 bases at J, with 6 bases in the middle. This CDR3 contains 11 residues.

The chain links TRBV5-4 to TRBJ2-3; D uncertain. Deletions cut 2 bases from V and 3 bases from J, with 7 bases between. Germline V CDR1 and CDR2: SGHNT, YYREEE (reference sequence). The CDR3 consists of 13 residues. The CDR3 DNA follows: TGTGCCAGCAGCTTTACCGGAACAGATACGCAGTATTTT. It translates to CASSFTGTDTQYF.

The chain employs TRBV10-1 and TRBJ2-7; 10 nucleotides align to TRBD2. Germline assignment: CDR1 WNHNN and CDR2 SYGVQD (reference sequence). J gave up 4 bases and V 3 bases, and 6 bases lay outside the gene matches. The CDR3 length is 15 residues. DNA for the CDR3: TGCGCCAGCAGTGACTTGAGCGGGAGGGCGTACGAGCAGTACTTC. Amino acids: CASSDLSGRAYEQYF.

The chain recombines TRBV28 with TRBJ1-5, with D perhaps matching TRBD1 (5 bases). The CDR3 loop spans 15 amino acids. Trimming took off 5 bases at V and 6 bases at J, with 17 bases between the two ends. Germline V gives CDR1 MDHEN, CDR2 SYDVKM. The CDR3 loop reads CASSGDPRRSQPQHF. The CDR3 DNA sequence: TGTGCCAGCAGTGGGGACCCTCGCCGAAGTCAGCCCCAGCATTTT.

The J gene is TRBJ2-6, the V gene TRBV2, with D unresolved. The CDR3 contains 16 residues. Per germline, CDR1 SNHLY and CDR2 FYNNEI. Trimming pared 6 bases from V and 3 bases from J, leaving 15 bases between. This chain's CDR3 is CASSPHMGSGANVLTF. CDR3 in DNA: TGTGCCAGCAGCCCACATATGGGAAGTGGGGCCAACGTCCTGACTTTC.

The CDR3 sequence: CASSLIGRSMNTEAFF. CDR3 bases: TGTGCCAGCAGCTTGATCGGCAGGTCGATGAACACTGAAGCTTTCTTT. V gene TRBV7-9 combines with J gene TRBJ1-1; unclear D gene. Germline V lookup: CDR1 SEHNR, CDR2 FQNEAQ (reference sequence). Deletions cut 3 bases from V and 0 bases from J, with 14 bases between. CDR3 length: 16 amino acids.

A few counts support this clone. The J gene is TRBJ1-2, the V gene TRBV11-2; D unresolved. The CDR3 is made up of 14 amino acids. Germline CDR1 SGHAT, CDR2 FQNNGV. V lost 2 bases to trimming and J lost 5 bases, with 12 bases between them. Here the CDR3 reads CASSLTDVGYGYTF. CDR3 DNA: TGTGCCAGCAGCTTAACGGATGTAGGGTATGGCTACACCTTC.

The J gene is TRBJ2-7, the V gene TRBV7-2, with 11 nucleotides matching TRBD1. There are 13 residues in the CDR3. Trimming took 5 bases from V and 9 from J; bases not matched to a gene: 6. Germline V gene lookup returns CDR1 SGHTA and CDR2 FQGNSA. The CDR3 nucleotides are TGTGCCAGCAGCCCCCGGGACAGGGGGGTGCAGTACTTC. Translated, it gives CASSPRDRGVQYF.

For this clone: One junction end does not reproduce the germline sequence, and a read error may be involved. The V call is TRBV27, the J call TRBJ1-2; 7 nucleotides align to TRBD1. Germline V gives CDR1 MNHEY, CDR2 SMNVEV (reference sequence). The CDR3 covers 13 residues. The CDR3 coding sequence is TGTGCCAGCAGTTCCCGACAGGGCCATGGCCACACCTTC. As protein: CASSSRQGHGHTF.

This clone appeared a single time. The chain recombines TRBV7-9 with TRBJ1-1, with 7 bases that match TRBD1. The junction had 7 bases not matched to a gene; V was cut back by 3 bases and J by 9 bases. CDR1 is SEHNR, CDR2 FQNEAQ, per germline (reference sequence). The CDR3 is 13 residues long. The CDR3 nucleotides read TGTGCCAGCAGCTTGGGCATGGGACAGAAAGCTTTCTTT. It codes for CASSLGMGQKAFF.

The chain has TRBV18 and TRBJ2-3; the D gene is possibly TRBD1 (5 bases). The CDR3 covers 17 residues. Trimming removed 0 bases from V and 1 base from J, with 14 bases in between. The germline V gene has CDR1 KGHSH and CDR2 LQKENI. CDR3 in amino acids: CASSPPSREGGTDTQYF. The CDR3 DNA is TGTGCCAGCTCACCACCTAGCAGGGAAGGTGGCACAGATACGCAGTATTTT.

Written as DNA, the CDR3 is TGTGCCAGCAGCTCTGATCCGGCCGGTCAGCCCCAGCATTTT. Protein: CASSSDPAGQPQHF. The chain joins TRBV7-2 to TRBJ1-5; no clear D gene. This CDR3 is built from 14 residues. Trimming stripped 4 bases from V and 6 bases from J, with 13 bases between. Germline V lookup: CDR1 SGHTA, CDR2 FQGNSA. Based on the CDR3 plus reference TRBV7-2 and TRBJ1-5, the full variable domain is GAGVSQSPSNKVTEKGKDVELRCDPISGHTALYWYRQSLGQGLEFLIYFQGNSAPDKSGLPSDRFSAERTGGSVSTLTIQRTQQEDSAVYLCASSSDPAGQPQHFGDGTRLSIL.

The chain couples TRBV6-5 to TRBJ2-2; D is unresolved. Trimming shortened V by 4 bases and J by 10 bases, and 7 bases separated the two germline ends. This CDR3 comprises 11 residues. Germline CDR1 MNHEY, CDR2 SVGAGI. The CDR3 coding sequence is TGTGCCAGCAGTTCCCGAACGGAGCTGTTTTTT. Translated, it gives CASSSRTELFF.

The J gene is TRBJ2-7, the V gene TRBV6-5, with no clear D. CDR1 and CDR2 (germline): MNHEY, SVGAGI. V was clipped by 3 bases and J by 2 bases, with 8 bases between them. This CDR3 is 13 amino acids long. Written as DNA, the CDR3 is TGTGCCAGCAGTTATGGCCGAGCCTACGAGCAGTACTTC. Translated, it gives CASSYGRAYEQYF.

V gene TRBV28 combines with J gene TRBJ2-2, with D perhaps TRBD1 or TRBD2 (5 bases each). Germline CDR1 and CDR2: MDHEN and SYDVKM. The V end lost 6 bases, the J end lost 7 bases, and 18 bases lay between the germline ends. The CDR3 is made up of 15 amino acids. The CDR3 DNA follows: TGTGCCAGCAGCACACCGACAGTTGGGGGCGGGGAGCTGTTTTTT. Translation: CASSTPTVGGGELFF.

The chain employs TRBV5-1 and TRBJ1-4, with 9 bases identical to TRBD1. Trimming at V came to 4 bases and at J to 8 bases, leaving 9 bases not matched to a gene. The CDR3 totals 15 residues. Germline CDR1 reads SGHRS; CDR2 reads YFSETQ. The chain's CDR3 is CASSVTGGYGEKLFF. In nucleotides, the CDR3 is TGCGCCAGCAGCGTTACAGGGGGCTACGGGGAAAAACTGTTTTTT. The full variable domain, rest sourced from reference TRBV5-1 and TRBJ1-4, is KAGVTQTPRYLIKTRGQQVTLSCSPISGHRSVSWYQQTPGQGLQFLFEYFSETQRNKGNFPGRFSGRQFSNSRSEMNVSTLELGDSALYLCASSVTGGYGEKLFFGSGTQLSVL.

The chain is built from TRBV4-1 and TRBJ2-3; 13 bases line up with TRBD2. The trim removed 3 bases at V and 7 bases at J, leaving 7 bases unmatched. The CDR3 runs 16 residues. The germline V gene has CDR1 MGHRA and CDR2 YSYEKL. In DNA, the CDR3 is TGCGCCAGCAGCCAGTCACCGGGACTAGCGGGATATACGCAGTATTTT. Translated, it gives CASSQSPGLAGYTQYF.